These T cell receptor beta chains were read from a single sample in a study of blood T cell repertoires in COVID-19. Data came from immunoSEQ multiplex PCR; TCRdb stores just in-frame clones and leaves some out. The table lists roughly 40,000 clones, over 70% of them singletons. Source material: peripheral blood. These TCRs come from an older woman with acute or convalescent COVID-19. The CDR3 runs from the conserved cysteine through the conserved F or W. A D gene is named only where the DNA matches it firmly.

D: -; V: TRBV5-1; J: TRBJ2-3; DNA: TGCGCCAGCAGCTTGCCCCAAACAGATACGCAGTATTTT; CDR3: CASSLPQTDTQYF
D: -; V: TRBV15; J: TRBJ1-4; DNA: TGTGCCACCAGCAGGGAAGCGGGAAATAATGAAAAACTGTTTTTT; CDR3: CATSREAGNNEKLFF
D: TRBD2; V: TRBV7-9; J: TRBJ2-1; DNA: TGTGCCAGCAGCCTAAGGGCCCTACTAGCGAATAGCTCCTACAATGAGCAGTTCTTC; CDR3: CASSLRALLANSSYNEQFF
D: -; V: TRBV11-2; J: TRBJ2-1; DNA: TGTGCCAGCAGCCGCGGACAGATAAATGAGCAGTTCTTC; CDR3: CASSRGQINEQFF
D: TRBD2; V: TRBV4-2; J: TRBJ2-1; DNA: TGTGCCAGCAGCCAAGGACTAGCGGGGGGTAATGAGCAGTTCTTC; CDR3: CASSQGLAGGNEQFF
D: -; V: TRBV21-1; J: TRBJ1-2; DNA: TGTGCCAGCAGCGACAGCGTATACGAAGCTAACTATGGCTACACCTTC; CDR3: CASSDSVYEANYGYTF
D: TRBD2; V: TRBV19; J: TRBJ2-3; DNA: TGTGCCAGTAGTCCCCCACTAGCGTGGGAAGATACGCAGTATTTT; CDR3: CASSPPLAWEDTQYF
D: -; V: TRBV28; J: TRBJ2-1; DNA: TGTGCCAGCAGTTTAGGTGAAGGGAGAGGGAATGAGCAGTTCTTC; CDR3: CASSLGEGRGNEQFF
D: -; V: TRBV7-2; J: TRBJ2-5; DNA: TGTGCCAGCAACCGGGGGAAAGAGACCCAGTACTTC; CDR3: CASNRGKETQYF
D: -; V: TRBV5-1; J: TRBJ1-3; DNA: TGCGCCAGCAGCTTCGGTGATGGAAACACCATATATTTT; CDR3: CASSFGDGNTIYF
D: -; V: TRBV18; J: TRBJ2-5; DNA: TGTGCCAGCTCACGTCAGACAGCCTCACAAGAGACCCAGTACTTC; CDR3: CASSRQTASQETQYF
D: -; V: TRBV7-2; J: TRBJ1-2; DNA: TGTGCCACCCCTCCCGGGGCTAACTATGGCTACACCTTC; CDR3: CATPPGANYGYTF
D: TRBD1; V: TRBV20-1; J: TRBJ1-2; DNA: TGCAGTGCTAGTCCCGGGACAGGGTATGATTATGGCTACACCTTC; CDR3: CSASPGTGYDYGYTF